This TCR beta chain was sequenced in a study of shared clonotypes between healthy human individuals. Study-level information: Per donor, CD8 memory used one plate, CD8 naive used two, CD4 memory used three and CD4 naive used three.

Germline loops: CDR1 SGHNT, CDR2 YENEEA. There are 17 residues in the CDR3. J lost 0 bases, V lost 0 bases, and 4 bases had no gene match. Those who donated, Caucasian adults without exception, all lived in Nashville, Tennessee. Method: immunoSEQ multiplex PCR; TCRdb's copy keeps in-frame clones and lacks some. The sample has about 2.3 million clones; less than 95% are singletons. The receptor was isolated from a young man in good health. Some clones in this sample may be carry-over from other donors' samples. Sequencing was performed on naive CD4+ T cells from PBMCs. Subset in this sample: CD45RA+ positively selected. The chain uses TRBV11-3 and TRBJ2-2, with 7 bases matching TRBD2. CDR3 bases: TGTGCCAGCAGCTTAGATTGGCGGGAGCCGAACACCGGGGAGCTGTTTTTT. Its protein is CASSLDWREPNTGELFF. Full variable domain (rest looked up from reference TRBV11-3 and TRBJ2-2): EAGVVQSPRYKIIEKKQPVAFWCNPISGHNTLYWYLQNLGQGPELLIRYENEEAVDDSQLPKDRFSAERLKGVDSTLKIQPAELGDSAVYLCASSLDWREPNTGELFFGEGSRLTVL.